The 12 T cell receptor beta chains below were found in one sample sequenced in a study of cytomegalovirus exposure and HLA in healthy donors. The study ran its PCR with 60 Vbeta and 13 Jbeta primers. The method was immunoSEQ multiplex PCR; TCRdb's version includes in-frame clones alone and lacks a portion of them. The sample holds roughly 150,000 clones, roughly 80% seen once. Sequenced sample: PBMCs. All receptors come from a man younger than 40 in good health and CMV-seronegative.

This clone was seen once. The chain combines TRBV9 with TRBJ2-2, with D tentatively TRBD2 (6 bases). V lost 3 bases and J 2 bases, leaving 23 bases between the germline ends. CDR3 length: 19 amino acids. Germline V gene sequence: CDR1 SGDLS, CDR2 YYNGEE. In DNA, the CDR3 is TGTGCCAGCAGCGCGAGGAGGGACCGCACTCACGTCAACACCGGGGAGCTGTTTTTT. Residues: CASSARRDRTHVNTGELFF.

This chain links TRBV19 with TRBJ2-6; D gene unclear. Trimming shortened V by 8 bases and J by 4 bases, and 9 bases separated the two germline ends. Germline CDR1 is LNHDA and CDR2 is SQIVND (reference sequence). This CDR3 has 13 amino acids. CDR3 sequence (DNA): TGTGCCAGTGAATCCGGGGGGGCCAACGTCCTGACTTTC. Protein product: CASESGGANVLTF.

In DNA, the CDR3 is TGTGCCAGCAGGCGCACTGGGGCCAACGTCCTGACTTTC. It specifies CASRRTGANVLTF. The chain uses TRBV28 and TRBJ2-6; D unclear. Germline V gene data show CDR1 as MDHEN and CDR2 as SYDVKM. V gave up 6 bases and J gave up 2 bases, with 5 bases separating them. The CDR3 length is 13 residues.

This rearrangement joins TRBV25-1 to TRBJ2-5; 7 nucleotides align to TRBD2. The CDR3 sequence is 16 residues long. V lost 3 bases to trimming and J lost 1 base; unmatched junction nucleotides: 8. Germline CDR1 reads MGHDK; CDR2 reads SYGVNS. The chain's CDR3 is CASSDLAGGPQETQYF. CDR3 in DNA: TGTGCCAGCAGTGACTTAGCGGGCGGGCCCCAAGAGACCCAGTACTTC.

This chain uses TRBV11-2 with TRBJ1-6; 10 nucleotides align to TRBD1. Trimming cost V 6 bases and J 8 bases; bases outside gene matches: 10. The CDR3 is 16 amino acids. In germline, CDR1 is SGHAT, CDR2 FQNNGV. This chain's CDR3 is CASSRLGGTGDSPLHF. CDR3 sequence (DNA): TGTGCCAGCAGTCGTTTAGGTGGGACAGGGGATTCACCCCTCCACTTT.

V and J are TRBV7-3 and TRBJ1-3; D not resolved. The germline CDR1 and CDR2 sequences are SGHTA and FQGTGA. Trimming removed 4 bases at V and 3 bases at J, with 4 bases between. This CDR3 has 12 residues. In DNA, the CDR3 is TGTGCCAGCAGCTCGTTTGGAAACACCATATATTTT. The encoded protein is CASSSFGNTIYF.

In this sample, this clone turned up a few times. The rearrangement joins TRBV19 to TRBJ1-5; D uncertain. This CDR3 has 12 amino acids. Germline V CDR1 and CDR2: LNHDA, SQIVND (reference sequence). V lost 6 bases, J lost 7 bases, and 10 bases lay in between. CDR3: CASRREGQPQHF. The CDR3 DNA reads TGTGCCAGTAGGAGAGAGGGCCAGCCCCAGCATTTT.

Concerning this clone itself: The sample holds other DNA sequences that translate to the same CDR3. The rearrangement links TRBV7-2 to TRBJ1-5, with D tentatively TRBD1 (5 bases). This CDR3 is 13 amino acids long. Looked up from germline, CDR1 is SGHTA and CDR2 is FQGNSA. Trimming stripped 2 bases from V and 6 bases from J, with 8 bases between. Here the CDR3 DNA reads TGTGCCAGCAGCTTACAGGGAAGTCAGCCCCAGCATTTT. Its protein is CASSLQGSQPQHF.

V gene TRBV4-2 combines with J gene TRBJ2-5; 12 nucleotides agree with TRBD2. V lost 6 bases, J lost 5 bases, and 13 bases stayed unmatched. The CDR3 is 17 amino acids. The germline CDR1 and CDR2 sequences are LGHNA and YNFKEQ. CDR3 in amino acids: CASSPRILAGGVETQYF. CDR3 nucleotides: TGTGCCAGCAGTCCTCGGATCCTAGCGGGAGGGGTCGAGACCCAGTACTTC.

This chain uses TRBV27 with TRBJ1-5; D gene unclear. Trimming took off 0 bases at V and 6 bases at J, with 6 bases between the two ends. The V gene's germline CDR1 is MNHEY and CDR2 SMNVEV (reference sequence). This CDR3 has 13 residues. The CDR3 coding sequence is TGTGCCAGCAGTTTATCCGGACTTCAGCCCCAGCATTTT. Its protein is CASSLSGLQPQHF.

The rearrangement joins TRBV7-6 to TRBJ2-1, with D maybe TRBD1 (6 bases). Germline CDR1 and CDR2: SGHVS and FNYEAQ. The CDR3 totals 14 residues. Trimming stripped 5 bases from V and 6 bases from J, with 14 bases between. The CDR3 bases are TGTGCCAGCAGCGGGAACGAAGGGGGCAATGAGCAGTTCTTC. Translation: CASSGNEGGNEQFF.

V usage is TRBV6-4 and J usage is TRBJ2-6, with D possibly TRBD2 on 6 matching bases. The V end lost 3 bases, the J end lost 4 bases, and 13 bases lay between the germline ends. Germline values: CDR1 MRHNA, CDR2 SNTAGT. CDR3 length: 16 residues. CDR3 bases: TGTGCCAGCAGTGAGGGCGGGATGACCGGGGCCAACGTCCTGACTTTC. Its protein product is CASSEGGMTGANVLTF.